This TCR beta chain is from a study of blood T cell repertoires in COVID-19. Across the study: COVID-19 samples collected from the United States, Italy and Spain covered acute and convalescent phases.

Libraries were prepared by immunoSEQ multiplex PCR; TCRdb keeps only in-frame clonotypes and omits some of them. Of 200,000 to 300,000 clones in the sample, just under 85% were seen once. The CDR3 has 15 residues. Trimming at V came to 5 bases and at J to 3 bases, leaving 5 bases not matched to a gene. The V gene's germline CDR1 is MNHEY and CDR2 SMNVEV (reference sequence). This clonotype originated in a man in his fifties or sixties with acute or convalescent COVID-19. The chain links TRBV27 to TRBJ2-7; 12 positions match TRBD2. Specimen: peripheral blood. The CDR3: CASSPGLAGNYEQYF. DNA for the CDR3: TGTGCCAGCAGTCCCGGACTAGCGGGAAACTACGAGCAGTACTTC.